This TCR beta chain derives from a study of post-analysis software for immune sequencing data. Whole-study findings and limits: Patients with multiple sclerosis recorded significantly lower normalized Chao1 diversity than controls, the study found. Five or six TRBV segments, TRBV5-6, TRBV5-1 and TRBV20-1 among them, were found more frequent in patients than controls.

Per the germline V gene, CDR1 is DFQATT and CDR2 is SNEGSKA (reference sequence). The CDR3 extends over 11 amino acids. V lost 6 bases and J lost 5, with 9 bases in between. Carried by the TCR beta cDNA libraries were unique molecular identifiers. Each CDR3 protein gets one entry after TCRdb re-called the PCR reads with MiXCR. There are roughly 410,000 distinct CDR3 sequences in the sample; about a third occur only once, and roughly 13% lies in the top ten. About this clonotype itself: Its antigen remains unidentified.

The clonotype was recovered from a girl aged 5 to 17 with multiple sclerosis. Material for sequencing was blood. This chain connects TRBV20-1 to TRBJ2-3; D gene ambiguous. The CDR3 coding sequence is TGCAGTGCCCGAGTTGGAGATACGCAGTATTTT. Protein sequence: CSARVGDTQYF.